A single sample gave rise to the 22 T cell receptor beta chains below, sequenced in a study of OX40 agonist ivuxolimab in advanced cancers. The assay was immunoSEQ multiplex PCR, and TCRdb's table has in-frame clones only and misses some. The sample lists 70,000 to 100,000 clones; around 91% were seen once. The sequenced sample was CD4+ or CD8+ T cells sorted from blood, obtained in a trial of the OX40 agonist ivuxolimab. All receptors derive from an adult with an advanced solid tumor such as melanoma, head and neck, liver or kidney cancer.

This rearrangement joins TRBV7-9 to TRBJ1-1; D is possibly TRBD1 (6 bases). Trimming took 5 bases from V and 2 from J, leaving 9 bases between them. This CDR3 has 13 residues. Looked up from germline, CDR1 is SEHNR and CDR2 is FQNEAQ (reference sequence). The CDR3, as DNA: TGTGCCAGCAGCCAGGACAGTAACACTGAAGCTTTCTTT. The encoded protein is CASSQDSNTEAFF.

This chain connects TRBV11-2 to TRBJ1-2; D is perhaps TRBD1 (6 bases). In germline, CDR1 is SGHAT, CDR2 FQNNGV. This CDR3 is built from 13 residues. V was cut by 5 bases and J by 2 bases, with 9 bases left in between. The CDR3 protein is CASSPQGNYGYTF. The CDR3, as DNA: TGTGCCAGCAGCCCACAGGGAAACTATGGCTACACCTTC.

The V and J genes are TRBV19 and TRBJ2-1; D possibly corresponds to TRBD2 (6 bases). The CDR3 spans 16 residues. CDR1 is LNHDA and CDR2 is SQIVND in the germline V gene (reference sequence). The V and J ends lost 5 bases and 4 bases respectively, with 18 bases between them. The CDR3 sequence: CASSPGGRNWYNEQFF. CDR3 coding DNA: TGTGCCAGTAGTCCCGGGGGTCGGAACTGGTACAATGAGCAGTTCTTC.

In regard to this clone: At one end, the junction sequence differs from germline, possibly due to a read error. The chain recombines TRBV15 with TRBJ1-5; no reliable D call. The CDR3 spans 19 residues. Germline V gene sequence: CDR1 LNHNV, CDR2 YYDKDF (reference sequence). The CDR3 sequence is CAASRVPAGLIAPDQPQHF. The CDR3 bases are TGTGCCGCCAGCAGAGTCCCGGCAGGCCTTATTGCCCCCGATCAGCCCCAGCATTTT.

This chain uses TRBV25-1 with TRBJ2-1; tentative D call: TRBD2 (6 bases). Germline CDR1 is MGHDK and CDR2 is SYGVNS. The CDR3 sequence is 14 residues long. The V end was cut by 4 bases, the J end by 2 bases, with 9 bases between. The DNA of the CDR3 is TGTGCCAGCAGTGCGGAGGGTCCCTACAATGAGCAGTTCTTC. Its protein product is CASSAEGPYNEQFF.

V gene TRBV5-1 combines with J gene TRBJ2-3; D not certain. The CDR3 is 16 residues long. Trimming removed 0 bases at V and 0 bases at J, with 11 bases between. Germline CDR1 reads SGHRS; CDR2 reads YFSETQ. The CDR3 nucleotides read TGCGCCAGCAGCTTGGATGCGACGGACAGCACAGATACGCAGTATTTT. Translated, it gives CASSLDATDSTDTQYF.

This chain connects TRBV4-1 to TRBJ1-4, with D possibly TRBD1 on 6 matching bases. This CDR3 has 16 amino acids. Trimming removed 1 base at V and 4 bases at J, with 13 bases between. Per germline, CDR1 MGHRA and CDR2 YSYEKL. CDR3 protein: CASSQVGGQINEKLFF. CDR3 coding DNA: TGCGCCAGCAGCCAAGTCGGGGGGCAGATTAATGAAAAACTGTTTTTT.

The chain combines TRBV6-5 with TRBJ1-2; D remains ambiguous. Germline V gene sequence: CDR1 MNHEY, CDR2 SVGAGI. The CDR3 has 13 amino acids. V was cut by 8 bases and J by 0 bases, with 10 bases left in between. This chain's CDR3 is CASGLTTNYGYTF. DNA for the CDR3: TGTGCCAGCGGCCTGACGACTAACTATGGCTACACCTTC.

The rearrangement joins TRBV27 to TRBJ2-1; 11 bases fit TRBD2. Germline V gives CDR1 MNHEY, CDR2 SMNVEV (reference sequence). The CDR3 consists of 15 residues. The V and J ends lost 0 bases and 14 bases, in that order; junction bases with no gene match: 9. The CDR3 sequence: CASSLSWTSGQLKFF. CDR3 nucleotide sequence: TGTGCCAGCAGTTTATCCTGGACTAGCGGGCAGTTGAAGTTCTTC.

The chain is built from TRBV12-5 and TRBJ2-1; the match to TRBD2 covers 11 bases. J was trimmed by 5 bases and V by 5 bases; bases with no gene match: 8. The germline V gene has CDR1 LGHNT and CDR2 FRNRAP. The CDR3 has 16 residues. The CDR3 spells CASGKPGLAVNNEQFF. CDR3 nucleotides: TGTGCTAGTGGTAAGCCGGGACTAGCGGTTAACAATGAGCAGTTCTTC. Using reference TRBV12-5 and TRBJ2-1 for the parts outside the CDR3, the full variable domain is DARVTQTPRHKVTEMGQEVTMRCQPILGHNTVFWYRQTMMQGLELLAYFRNRAPLDDSGMPKDRFSAEMPDATLATLKIQPSEPRDSAVYFCASGKPGLAVNNEQFFGPGTRLTVL.

This clone showed up just once. J is TRBJ2-1 and V is TRBV10-1, with 7 bases matching TRBD1. The germline CDR1 and CDR2 sequences are WNHNN and SYGVQD (reference sequence). J gave up 7 bases and V 6 bases, and 0 bases lay outside the gene matches. CDR3 size: 11 residues. The chain's CDR3 is CASRQGNEQFF. The CDR3 DNA reads as TGCGCCAGCAGACAGGGGAATGAGCAGTTCTTC.

The CDR3 DNA sequence: TGTGCCAGTAGTCCCCAAGTGAACACTGAAGCTTTCTTT. As protein: CASSPQVNTEAFF. The chain recombines TRBV19 with TRBJ1-1; D unclear. V lost 5 bases and J lost 0, with 7 bases in between. Looked up from germline, CDR1 is LNHDA and CDR2 is SQIVND (reference sequence). CDR3 size: 13 residues. Combining the CDR3 with reference TRBV19 and TRBJ1-1 gives the whole variable domain DGGITQSPKYLFRKEGQNVTLSCEQNLNHDAMYWYRQDPGQGLRLIYYSQIVNDFQKGDIAEGYSVSREKKESFPLTVTSAQKNPTAFYLCASSPQVNTEAFFGQGTRLTVV.

The chain joins TRBV30 to TRBJ1-4; D is ambiguous. The CDR3 covers 13 residues. From germline, CDR1 is GTSNPN and CDR2 SVGIG (reference sequence). V was pared by 3 bases and J by 1 base, with 6 bases between. CDR3 nucleotide sequence: TGTGCCTGGAGAAAGAGAACTAATGAAAAACTGTTTTTT. Protein: CAWRKRTNEKLFF.

This chain connects TRBV10-3 to TRBJ2-5, with TRBD1 as a possible D gene (5 bases). The J call may be wrong; the DNA end is better matched by TRBJ2-7. This CDR3 spans 13 amino acids. Per germline, CDR1 ENHRY and CDR2 SYGVKD. The CDR3 DNA is TGTGCCATCAGCCTACAGGACCGCTACGAGCAGTACTTC. The encoded protein is CAISLQDRYEQYF.

The rearrangement joins TRBV6-6 to TRBJ1-1; TRBD1 matches 8 bases. Germline lookup yields CDR1 MNHNY and CDR2 SVGAGI (reference sequence). CDR3 length equals 15 residues. The V gene end was trimmed by 6 bases and the J gene end by 4 bases; junction bases not matched to a gene: 10. As DNA, the CDR3 is TGTGCCAGCAGGGAACCGGGACAGGCTTTCACTGAAGCTTTCTTT. Translating it yields CASREPGQAFTEAFF.

The gene calls are TRBV27 and TRBJ2-7, with D maybe TRBD1 (8 bases). The CDR3 has 20 amino acids. Germline CDR1 is MNHEY and CDR2 is SMNVEV (reference sequence). V was pared by 0 bases and J by 1 base, with 25 bases between. This CDR3 reads CASSLSLGHRGGRGSYEQYF. CDR3 in DNA: TGTGCCAGCAGTTTATCCCTCGGCCACAGGGGGGGGAGGGGATCCTACGAGCAGTACTTC.

The chain is built from TRBV7-9 and TRBJ2-1; perhaps TRBD2 as D (6 bases). There are 15 residues in the CDR3. Germline V gene lookup returns CDR1 SEHNR and CDR2 FQNEAQ (reference sequence). V was cut by 5 bases and J by 3 bases, with 14 bases left in between. In nucleotides, the CDR3 is TGTGCCAGCAGCAACCCCAAGCGGGTCTACAATGAGCAGTTCTTC. It specifies CASSNPKRVYNEQFF.

This clone has more than one count but fewer than ten. This chain links TRBV29-1 with TRBJ1-2, with D hard to call. Germline CDR1 is SQVTM and CDR2 is ANQGSEA. The CDR3 totals 11 residues. V lost 5 bases to trimming and J lost 5 bases, with 9 bases between them. The CDR3: CSVLADYGYTF. The CDR3 region has the DNA TGCAGCGTTTTAGCAGATTATGGCTACACCTTC.

V and J are TRBV5-1 and TRBJ2-3; unclear D gene. The V end lost 5 bases, the J end lost 2 bases, and 3 bases lay between the germline ends. CDR3 length: 11 residues. Germline V gene sequence: CDR1 SGHRS, CDR2 YFSETQ. Written as DNA, the CDR3 is TGCGCCAGCAGTGACACAGATACGCAGTATTTT. Translation gives CASSDTDTQYF. Drawing the rest from reference TRBV5-1 and TRBJ2-3, the complete variable domain is KAGVTQTPRYLIKTRGQQVTLSCSPISGHRSVSWYQQTPGQGLQFLFEYFSETQRNKGNFPGRFSGRQFSNSRSEMNVSTLELGDSALYLCASSDTDTQYFGPGTRLTVL.

The gene calls are TRBV5-6 and TRBJ2-7, with 13 nucleotides matching TRBD2. The V and J ends lost 3 bases and 6 bases, in that order; junction bases with no gene match: 12. CDR3 length: 17 amino acids. Per germline, CDR1 SGHDT and CDR2 YYEEEE. This CDR3 reads CASSSWTGRTSGSEQYF. The CDR3 coding sequence is TGTGCCAGCAGCTCGTGGACAGGGAGGACTAGCGGGAGCGAGCAGTACTTC.

The V and J genes are TRBV10-3 and TRBJ1-4; D not resolved. The V gene's germline CDR1 is ENHRY and CDR2 SYGVKD. The CDR3 contains 16 residues. With 2 bases removed from V and 0 bases from J, the gap between germline ends came to 10 bases. As DNA, the CDR3 is TGTGCCATCAGTGAGGGAAAGAGTTCAACTAATGAAAAACTGTTTTTT. Its translation is CAISEGKSSTNEKLFF.

The gene calls are TRBV5-4 and TRBJ2-3, with TRBD2 identical over 7 bases. Germline lookup yields CDR1 SGHNT and CDR2 YYREEE (reference sequence). This CDR3 comprises 14 residues. Unmatched junction bases numbered 6, after V lost 5 bases and J lost 3 bases. This CDR3 is CASRGREQTDTQYF. DNA for the CDR3: TGTGCCAGCAGGGGGCGGGAGCAAACAGATACGCAGTATTTT.